This T cell receptor beta chain comes out of a study of identical twins. The CDR3 has 15 residues. Trimming took off 6 bases at V and 3 bases at J, with 14 bases between the two ends. Germline V gene lookup returns CDR1 ENHRY and CDR2 SYGVKD. TCRdb re-called the 5' RACE reads through MiXCR, storing one row per CDR3 protein. The table records 550,000 to 800,000 distinct CDR3 sequences, roughly 7.1% of them present only once. General study points: It was cross-sectional statistical analysis, not following the same donors, that the conclusions relied on. Clonotypes of the beta chain that were abundant in cord blood carried fewer insertions (memory repertoires showed none).

With respect to this clonotype: Its antigen remains unknown.

Healthy Caucasian individuals made up all the donors. In addition, the sample was reused for a study of yellow fever vaccine responses in identical twins.

Sequenced material: PBMCs. The chain combines TRBV10-3 with TRBJ1-4; D is perhaps TRBD1 (5 bases). This TCR came from a young woman in good health. Here the CDR3 reads CAISPGAAANEKLFF. The CDR3 DNA is TGTGCCATCAGCCCCGGGGCAGCCGCTAATGAAAAACTGTTTTTT.